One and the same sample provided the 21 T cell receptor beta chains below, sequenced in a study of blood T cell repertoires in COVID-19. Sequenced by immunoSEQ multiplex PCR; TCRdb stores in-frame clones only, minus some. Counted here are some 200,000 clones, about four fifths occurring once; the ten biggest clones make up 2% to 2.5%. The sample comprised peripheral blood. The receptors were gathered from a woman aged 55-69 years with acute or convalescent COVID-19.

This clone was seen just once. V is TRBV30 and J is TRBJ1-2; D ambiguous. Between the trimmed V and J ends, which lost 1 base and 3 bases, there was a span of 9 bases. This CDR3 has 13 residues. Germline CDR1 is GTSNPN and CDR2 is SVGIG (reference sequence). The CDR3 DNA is TGTGCCTGGAGTGCGTACAGATACTATGGCTACACCTTC. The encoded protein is CAWSAYRYYGYTF. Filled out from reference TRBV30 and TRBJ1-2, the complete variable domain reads SQTIHQWPATLVQPVGSPLSLECTVEGTSNPNLYWYRQAAGRGLQLLFYSVGIGQISSEVPQNLSASRPQDRQFILSSKKLLLSDSGFYLCAWSAYRYYGYTFGSGTRLTVV.

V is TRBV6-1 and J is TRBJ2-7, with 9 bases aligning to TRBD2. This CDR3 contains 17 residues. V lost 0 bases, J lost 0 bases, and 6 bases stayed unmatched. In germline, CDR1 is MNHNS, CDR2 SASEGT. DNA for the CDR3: TGTGCCAGCAGTGAAGCGCAAGCGGGGGGCTTCTCCTACGAGCAGTACTTC. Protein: CASSEAQAGGFSYEQYF.

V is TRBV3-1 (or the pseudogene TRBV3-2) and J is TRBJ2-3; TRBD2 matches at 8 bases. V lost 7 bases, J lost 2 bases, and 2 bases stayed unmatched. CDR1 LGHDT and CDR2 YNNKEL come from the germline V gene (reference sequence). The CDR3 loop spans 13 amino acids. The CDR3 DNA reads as TGTGCCAGCAAAGCGGGGGTCACAGATACGCAGTATTTT. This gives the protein CASKAGVTDTQYF.

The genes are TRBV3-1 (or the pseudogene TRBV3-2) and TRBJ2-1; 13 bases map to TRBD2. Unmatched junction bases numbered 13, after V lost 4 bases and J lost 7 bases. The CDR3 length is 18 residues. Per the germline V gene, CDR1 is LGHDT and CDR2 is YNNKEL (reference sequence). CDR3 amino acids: CASSPLVLTSGGGNEQFF. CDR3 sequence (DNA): TGTGCCAGCAGCCCCTTGGTCCTAACTAGCGGGGGGGGAAATGAGCAGTTCTTC.

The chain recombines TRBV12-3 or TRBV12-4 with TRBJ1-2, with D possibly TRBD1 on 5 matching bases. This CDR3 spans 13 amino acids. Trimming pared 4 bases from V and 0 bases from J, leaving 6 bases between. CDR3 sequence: CASSSTANYGYTF. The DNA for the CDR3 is TGTGCCAGCAGTTCGACAGCTAACTATGGCTACACCTTC.

The CDR3 DNA reads TGTGCCAGCAGTCAGACAGGCTCCTACGAGCAGTACTTC. Translating gives CASSQTGSYEQYF. V gene TRBV12-3 or TRBV12-4 combines with J gene TRBJ2-7, with D possibly being TRBD1 (6 bases). This CDR3 is 13 amino acids long. With 5 bases removed from V and 0 bases from J, the gap between germline ends came to 8 bases.

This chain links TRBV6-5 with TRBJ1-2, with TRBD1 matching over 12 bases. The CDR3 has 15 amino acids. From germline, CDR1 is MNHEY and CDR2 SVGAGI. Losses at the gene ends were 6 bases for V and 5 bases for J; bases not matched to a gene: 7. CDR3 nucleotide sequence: TGTGCCAGCAGGACCGGGACAGGGGGCGATTATGGCTACACCTTC. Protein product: CASRTGTGGDYGYTF.

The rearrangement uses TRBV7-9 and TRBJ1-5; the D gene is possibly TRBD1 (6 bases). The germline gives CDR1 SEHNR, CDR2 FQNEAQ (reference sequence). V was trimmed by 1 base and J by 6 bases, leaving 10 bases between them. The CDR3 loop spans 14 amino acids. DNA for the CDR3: TGTGCCAGCAGCTTAGAGGGGGGGAGTCAGCCCCAGCATTTT. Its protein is CASSLEGGSQPQHF.

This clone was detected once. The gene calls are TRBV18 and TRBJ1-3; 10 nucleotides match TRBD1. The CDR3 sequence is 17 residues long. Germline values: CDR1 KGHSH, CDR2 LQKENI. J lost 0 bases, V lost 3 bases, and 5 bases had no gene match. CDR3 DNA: TGTGCCAGCTCACCGACAGGGGGCCCCGACTCTGGAAACACCATATATTTT. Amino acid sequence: CASSPTGGPDSGNTIYF.

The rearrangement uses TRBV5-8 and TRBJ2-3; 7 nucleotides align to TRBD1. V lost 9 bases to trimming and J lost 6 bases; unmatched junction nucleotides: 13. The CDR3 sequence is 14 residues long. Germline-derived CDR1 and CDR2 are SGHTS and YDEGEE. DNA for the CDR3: TGTGCCACCCCAGACAGGGTTGGTAGGGATACGCAGTATTTT. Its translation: CATPDRVGRDTQYF.

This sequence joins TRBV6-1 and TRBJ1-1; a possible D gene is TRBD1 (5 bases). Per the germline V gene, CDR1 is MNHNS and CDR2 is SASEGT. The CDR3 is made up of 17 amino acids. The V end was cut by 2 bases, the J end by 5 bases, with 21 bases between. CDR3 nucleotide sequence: TGTGCCAGCAGTGAAAACTGGCGGGGGAGGGCGCTGACTGAAGCTTTCTTT. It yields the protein CASSENWRGRALTEAFF.

CDR3 loop: CASSFLGDYEQYF. CDR3 coding DNA: TGTGCCAGCAGTTTCCTAGGGGACTACGAGCAGTACTTC. This chain connects TRBV11-2 to TRBJ2-7; possible D gene TRBD1, 5 bases. CDR3 length equals 13 residues. The germline V gene encodes CDR1 SGHAT and CDR2 FQNNGV. V dropped 6 bases and J dropped 3 bases, with 12 bases sitting between them.

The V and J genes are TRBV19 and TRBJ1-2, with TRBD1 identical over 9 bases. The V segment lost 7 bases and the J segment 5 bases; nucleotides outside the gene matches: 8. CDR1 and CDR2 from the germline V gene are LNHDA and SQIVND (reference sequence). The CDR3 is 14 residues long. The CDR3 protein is CASTPGQGRYGYTF. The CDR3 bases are TGTGCCAGTACCCCGGGACAGGGAAGGTATGGCTACACCTTC.

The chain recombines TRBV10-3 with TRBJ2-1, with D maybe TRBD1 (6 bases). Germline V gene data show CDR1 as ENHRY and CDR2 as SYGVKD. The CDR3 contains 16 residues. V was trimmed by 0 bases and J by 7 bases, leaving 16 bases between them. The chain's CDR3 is CAISESGQGQGNEQFF. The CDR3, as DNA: TGTGCCATCAGTGAGTCGGGTCAGGGGCAGGGGAATGAGCAGTTCTTC.

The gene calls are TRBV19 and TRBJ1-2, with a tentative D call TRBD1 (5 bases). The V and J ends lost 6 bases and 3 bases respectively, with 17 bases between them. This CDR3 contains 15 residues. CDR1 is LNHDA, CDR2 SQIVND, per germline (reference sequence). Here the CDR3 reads CASSHPQEGHYGYTF. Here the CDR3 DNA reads TGTGCCAGTAGCCACCCGCAGGAGGGGCACTATGGCTACACCTTC.

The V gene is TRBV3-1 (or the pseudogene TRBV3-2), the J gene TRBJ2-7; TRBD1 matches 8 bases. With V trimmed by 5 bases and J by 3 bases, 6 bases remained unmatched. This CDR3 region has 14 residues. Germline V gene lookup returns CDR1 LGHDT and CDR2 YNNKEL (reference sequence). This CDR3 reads CASSDRGASYEQYF. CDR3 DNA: TGTGCCAGCAGCGACAGGGGTGCGAGCTACGAGCAGTACTTC.

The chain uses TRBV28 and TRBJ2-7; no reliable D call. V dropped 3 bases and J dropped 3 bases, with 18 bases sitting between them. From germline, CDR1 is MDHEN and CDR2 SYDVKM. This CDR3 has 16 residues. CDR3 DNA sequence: TGTGCCAGCAGTTTTACCATGGTAGGTCGAGGCTACGAGCAGTACTTC. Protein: CASSFTMVGRGYEQYF.

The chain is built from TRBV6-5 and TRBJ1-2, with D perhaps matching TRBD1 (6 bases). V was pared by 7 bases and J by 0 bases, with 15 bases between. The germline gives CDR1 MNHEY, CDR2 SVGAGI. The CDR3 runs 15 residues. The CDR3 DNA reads TGTGCCAGCACCTTGGGATGGGGGCCTAACTATGGCTACACCTTC. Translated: CASTLGWGPNYGYTF.

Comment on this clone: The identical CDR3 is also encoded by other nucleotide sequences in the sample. This CDR3 reads CASSLDRDYGYTF. The DNA for the CDR3 is TGTGCCAGCAGTTTAGACAGAGACTATGGCTACACCTTC. This sequence joins TRBV12-3 or TRBV12-4 and TRBJ1-2; no clear D. The CDR3 spans 13 residues. V was shortened by 1 base and J by 3 bases, with 6 bases between the two germline ends.

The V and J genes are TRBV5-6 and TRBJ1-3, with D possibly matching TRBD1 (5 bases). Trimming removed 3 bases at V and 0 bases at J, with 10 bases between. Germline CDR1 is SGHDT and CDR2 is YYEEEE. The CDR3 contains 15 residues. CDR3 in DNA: TGTGCCAGCAGCTCGACAGAAATCTCTGGAAACACCATATATTTT. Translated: CASSSTEISGNTIYF. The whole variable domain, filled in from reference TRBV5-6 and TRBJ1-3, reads DAGVTQSPTHLIKTRGQQVTLRCSPKSGHDTVSWYQQALGQGPQFIFQYYEEEERQRGNFPDRFSGHQFPNYSSELNVNALLLGDSALYLCASSSTEISGNTIYFGEGSWLTVV.

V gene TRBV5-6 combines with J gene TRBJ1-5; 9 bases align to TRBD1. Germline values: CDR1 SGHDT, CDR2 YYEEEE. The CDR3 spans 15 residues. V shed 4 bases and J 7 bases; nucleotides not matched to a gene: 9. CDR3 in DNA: TGTGCCAGCAGCAAGACCCGGGACAGGGCACAGCCCCAGCATTTT. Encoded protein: CASSKTRDRAQPQHF.